This is a list of T cell receptor beta chains from one sample in a study of blood T cells in healthy people across ages. TCRdb reanalysed the 5' RACE reads using MiXCR and keeps one entry per CDR3 protein. The sample carries 600,000 to 800,000 distinct CDR3 sequences, 52% recorded once. The sequenced material came from blood. These TCRs come from a woman at least 80 years old in good health. Each CDR3 is given with its conserved first and last residue. A D gene is named only where the DNA matches it firmly. A clone size is listed for some rows: how often the clone was seen (once, few, many), or a class if it is expanded.

TRBJ2-1 TRBD1 TRBV20-1 many TGCAGTGCTAGAGGGTATTCCCGGGACAGCCCCAATGTGGGGTTCTTC CSARGYSRDSPNVGFF
TRBJ1-4 NA TRBV13 NA TGTGCCAGCAGCCGTGTCGGGGACGGCGGTGAAAAACTGTTTTTT CASSRVGDGGEKLFF
TRBJ2-5 NA TRBV20-1 NA TGCAGTGCGCGAGGGGCTACTATGTACCAAGAGACCCAGTACTTC CSARGATMYQETQYF
TRBJ2-1 TRBD2 TRBV6-2/TRBV6-3 NA TGTGCCAGCAGTCCAACTAGCGGGGCCCCCCTAAGCTCCTACAATGAGCAGTTCTTC CASSPTSGAPLSSYNEQFF
TRBJ2-3 TRBD1 TRBV7-9 many TGTGCCAGCAGCCCCTGGACAGGGGCCAGAAATACGCAGTATTTT CASSPWTGARNTQYF
TRBJ2-2 NA TRBV12-3/TRBV12-4 NA TGTGCCAGCAGTCCCCCCGTCGGGGAGGTCGGGGAGCTGTTTTTT CASSPPVGEVGELFF
TRBJ2-7 NA TRBV6-5 NA TGTGCCAGCAGTTACTCTGCAGGGGTGACCTACGAGCAGTACTTC CASSYSAGVTYEQYF
TRBJ1-2 NA TRBV6-2/TRBV6-3 many TGTGCCAGCAGATGGTCCTCGGGCGGCTACACCTTC CASRWSSGGYTF
TRBJ1-5 NA TRBV3-1 once TGTGCCAGCAGCCAAGTGTCAGGTGATGGGCCCCAGCATTTT CASSQVSGDGPQHF
TRBJ1-6 NA TRBV3-1 NA TGTGCCAGTACCCCGAAGGGGGGGAATTCACCCCTCCACTTT CASTPKGGNSPLHF
TRBJ2-7 NA TRBV3-1 once TGTGCCAGCAGCCGATCCCTAGCGTCCGAGCAGTACTTC CASSRSLASEQYF
TRBJ1-1 TRBD1 TRBV4-2 NA TGTGCCAGCAGCCGGGACAGGGAGAACACTGAAGCTTTCTTT CASSRDRENTEAFF
TRBJ2-3 NA TRBV24-1 many TGTGCCACCAGTGTTGACAGAGATACGCAGTATTTT CATSVDRDTQYF
TRBJ2-1 NA TRBV7-2 NA TGTGCCAGCAGCTCACAACTAGGTGAGCAGTTCTTC CASSSQLGEQFF
TRBJ1-6 TRBD1 TRBV2 NA TGTGCCAGCAGTGAAGACAGGGGTCCTTCACCCCTCCACTTT CASSEDRGPSPLHF
TRBJ2-2 NA TRBV24-1 NA TGTGCCTCAAAGGGGGCGAACACCGGGGAGCTGTTTTTT CASKGANTGELFF
TRBJ2-1 NA TRBV6-2/TRBV6-3 NA TGTGCCAGCCGCAATCTAGGGACCATTTTTAATGAGCAGTTCTTC CASRNLGTIFNEQFF
TRBJ1-3 NA TRBV9 NA TGTGCCAGCAGCGTAGAATCGGGGCAGGGCTCGAACACCATATATTTT CASSVESGQGSNTIYF
TRBJ2-7 TRBD2 TRBV10-3 NA TGTGCCATCAGGGGGGGGACTAGCGGGAGACGGGTCTCCTACGAGCAGTACTTC CAIRGGTSGRRVSYEQYF
TRBJ2-1 TRBD2 TRBV6-6 many TGTGCCAGCAGCATCGGGACTACCTACAATGAGCAGTTCTTC CASSIGTTYNEQFF
TRBJ1-1 TRBD1 TRBV5-1 few TGCGCCAGCAGCTTGGGGACAGGGGACGGGAACACTGAAGCTTTCTTT CASSLGTGDGNTEAFF
TRBJ1-1 NA TRBV7-3 NA TGTGCCAGCAGTTACCTTGGGGACACTGAAGCTTTCTTT CASSYLGDTEAFF
TRBJ1-1 NA TRBV6-5 many TGTGCCAGCAGTACCCTCCCGAACACTGAAGCTTTCTTT CASSTLPNTEAFF
TRBJ1-2 NA TRBV29-1 NA TGCAGCGTTCCTGGCTACACCTTC CSVPGYTF
TRBJ2-3 NA TRBV2 few TGTGCCAGCTCTGGGGGGACGCCAGATACGCAGTATTTT CASSGGTPDTQYF
TRBJ1-2 TRBD1 TRBV4-3 NA TGCGCCAGCAGCCAAGATCGAGGGGGACAGAACTATGGCTACACCTTC CASSQDRGGQNYGYTF
TRBJ2-4 TRBD2 TRBV20-1 many TGCAGTGCTGAGCTAGCGGGAATAGCCAAAAACATTCAGTACTTC CSAELAGIAKNIQYF
TRBJ1-4 TRBD1 TRBV2 few TGTGCCAGCAGTGACAACAGGGGGTCGAGGGAAAAACTGTTTTTT CASSDNRGSREKLFF
TRBJ2-5 TRBD2 TRBV25-1 NA TGTGCCAGCAGTGAGTCCGGGAGGGGACAAGAGACCCAGTACTTC CASSESGRGQETQYF
TRBJ2-3 TRBD2 TRBV6-2/TRBV6-3 few TGTGCCAGCTGGGAGCGGGGGAATGTAGATACGCAGTATTTT CASWERGNVDTQYF
TRBJ2-6 NA TRBV4-2 NA TGTGCCAGCAGCCACCAGAGGAAAGGTGCTCTCGGGGCCAACGTCCTGACTTTC CASSHQRKGALGANVLTF
TRBJ1-1 NA TRBV28 once TGTGCCAGCAGTCCAAGGACAAATCGAGGGAGCACTGAAGCTTTCTTT CASSPRTNRGSTEAFF
TRBJ2-3 TRBD1 TRBV10-3 many TGTGCCGTGGGACAGAGCACAGATACGCAGTATTTT CAVGQSTDTQYF
TRBJ1-3 NA TRBV27 NA TGTGCCAGCAGTTTCGTGGGCTCTGGAAACACCATATATTTT CASSFVGSGNTIYF
TRBJ2-1 TRBD2 TRBV7-2 many TGTGCCAGCAGCTTAGCGGGGGGGAAGTACAATGAGCAGTTCTTC CASSLAGGKYNEQFF
TRBJ2-3 NA TRBV5-4 many TGTGCCAGCAGCTTGTTAACAGGGAACCCAGATACGCAGTATTTT CASSLLTGNPDTQYF
TRBJ2-7 NA TRBV7-9 few TGTGCCAGCAGCTTAGGACGGCAGTCCTACAATGAGCAGTACTTC CASSLGRQSYNEQYF
TRBJ2-3 TRBD2 TRBV7-6 few TGTGCCAGCAGCGTAGGGACTAGCGGGGTGATCACAGATACGCAGTATTTT CASSVGTSGVITDTQYF
TRBJ1-1 NA TRBV6-5 many TGTGCCAGCAGTTGGGGGGTATGGACTGAAGCTTTCTTT CASSWGVWTEAFF
TRBJ2-7 TRBD2 TRBV14 NA TGTGCCAGCAGCAAAGCGGGAGGCCGCCACGAGCAGTACTTC CASSKAGGRHEQYF
TRBJ2-5 NA TRBV3-1 NA TGTGCCAGCAGCCTCGACCTAGAACAAGAGACCCAGTACTTC CASSLDLEQETQYF
TRBJ2-5 NA TRBV12-3/TRBV12-4 many TGTGCCAGCTCCCCCAGATTGTACCAAGAGACCCAGTACTTC CASSPRLYQETQYF
TRBJ2-5 TRBD1 TRBV9 NA TGTGCCAGCAGCCGTATGGGACAGAAAGAGACCCAGTACTTC CASSRMGQKETQYF
TRBJ2-3 TRBD1 TRBV11-2 few TGTGCCAGCAGCTCCAGGGGGTTCAGTACAGATACGCAGTATTTT CASSSRGFSTDTQYF
TRBJ1-2 TRBD1 TRBV6-5 many TGTGCCAGCAGCTCGGGACAGGGAAGATATGGCTACACCTTC CASSSGQGRYGYTF
TRBJ1-2 NA TRBV4-2 NA TGTGCCAGCAGCCAGGGAGAAACAGGCGGTCTGGATGGCTACACCTTC CASSQGETGGLDGYTF